Sequencing of this TCR beta chain was carried out in a study of graft-versus-host responses after intestinal transplantation. The overall study: Following induction with anti-thymocyte globulin, all recipients were given tacrolimus and steroids for three to four years. Study-level findings and limits: GvH clones were found in recipient marrow; some appeared first in ileum or blood. Allografts carried high graft-versus-host to host-versus-graft clonal ratios in patients having graft-donor T cell macrochimerism.

The assay was immunoSEQ multiplex PCR, and TCRdb's table has in-frame clones only and misses some. Among around 100,000 clones listed, 87% were seen once. Remarks on this clone: Its antigen is unidentified.

The CDR3 is 12 amino acids. CDR1 is ENHRY and CDR2 is SYGVKD in the germline V gene. Trimming shortened V by 0 bases and J by 7 bases, and 5 bases separated the two germline ends. Sequences were derived from unstimulated CD4+ T cells sorted from spleen or lymph node cells, sampled before intestinal transplant. The chain recombines TRBV10-3 with TRBJ2-3; D is ambiguous. The receptor was isolated from a human donor who received an intestinal transplant. CDR3 amino acids: CAISESYNTQYF. DNA for the CDR3: TGTGCCATCAGTGAGTCGTACAATACGCAGTATTTT.